This TCR beta chain derives from a study of T cells in Graves' hyperthyroidism and ophthalmopathy. Patients aged 18 to 65 had newly diagnosed hyperthyroidism lasting under 2 months. It was uncontrolled infection, other autoimmune disease, pregnancy or lactation that excluded patients. This clonotype was detected ten times or more. Antigen unknown. Study-wide findings and caveats: Classification by a 13 V-J model distinguished ophthalmopathy from stable hyperthyroidism.

The TCR beta CDR3 regions underwent amplification using RNA transcripts as the source. The HTBI set primed first-round TCR CDR3 RT-PCR. Each CDR3 protein gets one entry after TCRdb re-called the multiplex PCR reads with MiXCR. This table holds about 100,000 distinct CDR3 sequences, about 15% found once. Sequenced material: blood. The TCR comes from a woman aged 45-65 years with Graves' hyperthyroidism.

CDR3 nucleotides: TGTGCCAGCAGCCCAGCGGGCGGGCTCTCCTACAATGAGCAGTTCTTC. Its protein product is CASSPAGGLSYNEQFF. This chain links TRBV7-8 with TRBJ2-1, with D possibly TRBD2 on 6 matching bases. Trimming left V 5 bases short and J 0 bases short, with 14 bases between. This CDR3 has 16 residues. Per the germline V gene, CDR1 is SGHVS and CDR2 is FQNEAQ.